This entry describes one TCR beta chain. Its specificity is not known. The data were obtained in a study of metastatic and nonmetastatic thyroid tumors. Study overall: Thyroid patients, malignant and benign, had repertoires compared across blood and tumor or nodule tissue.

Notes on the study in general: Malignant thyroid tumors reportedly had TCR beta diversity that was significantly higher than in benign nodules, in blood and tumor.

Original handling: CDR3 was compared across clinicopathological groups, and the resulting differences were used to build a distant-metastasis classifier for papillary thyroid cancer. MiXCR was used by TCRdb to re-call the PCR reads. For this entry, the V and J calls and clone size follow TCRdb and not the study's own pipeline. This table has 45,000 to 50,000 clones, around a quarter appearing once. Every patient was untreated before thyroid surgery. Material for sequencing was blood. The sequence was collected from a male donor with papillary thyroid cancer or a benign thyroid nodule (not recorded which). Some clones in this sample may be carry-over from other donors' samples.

DNA of the CDR3: TGTGCCAGCAGTTCAACCGGGACAAACACCGGGGAGCTGTTTTTT. Its protein is CASSSTGTNTGELFF. The chain combines TRBV27 with TRBJ2-2, with D possibly matching TRBD1 (6 bases). Trimming cost V 4 bases and J 2 bases, with 11 bases left between them. Per the germline V gene, CDR1 is MNHEY and CDR2 is SMNVEV (reference sequence). The CDR3 covers 15 residues.